This T cell receptor beta chain was recovered during a study of CD8+ T cells in alopecia areata. Background on the study: Those treated were given oral tofacitinib at 5 to 10 mg twice daily. Disease severity was quantified as SALT score of affected scalp area.

TCR sequencing used cDNA made by reverse transcription of extracted RNA. Some clones are missing from TCRdb's copy, which holds only in-frame ones; the method was immunoSEQ multiplex PCR. Of about 260,000 clones in the sample, 60% were seen once. Study conclusions and caveats: Clonality in the scalp and expanded CD8+ clones ranked among the top 100 were significantly decreased by tofacitinib.

The treatment is: oral pan-JAK inhibitor, 5-10 mg twice daily. The authors sorted CD4+ and CD8+ T cells from PBMCs. V was clipped by 2 bases and J by 0 bases, with 7 bases between them. This CDR3 is built from 14 residues. Germline loops: CDR1 SEHNR, CDR2 FQNEAQ (reference sequence). This clone was seen a handful of times. Its antigen remains unknown. The input for sequencing was CD4+ T cells sorted from blood, taken around week 54, from a patient treated with tofacitinib. J is TRBJ2-5 and V is TRBV7-9; tentatively, D is TRBD2 (5 bases). This TCR came from a human donor with alopecia areata. CDR3 residues: CASSLWEYQETQYF. CDR3 bases: TGTGCCAGCAGCTTATGGGAGTACCAAGAGACCCAGTACTTC.